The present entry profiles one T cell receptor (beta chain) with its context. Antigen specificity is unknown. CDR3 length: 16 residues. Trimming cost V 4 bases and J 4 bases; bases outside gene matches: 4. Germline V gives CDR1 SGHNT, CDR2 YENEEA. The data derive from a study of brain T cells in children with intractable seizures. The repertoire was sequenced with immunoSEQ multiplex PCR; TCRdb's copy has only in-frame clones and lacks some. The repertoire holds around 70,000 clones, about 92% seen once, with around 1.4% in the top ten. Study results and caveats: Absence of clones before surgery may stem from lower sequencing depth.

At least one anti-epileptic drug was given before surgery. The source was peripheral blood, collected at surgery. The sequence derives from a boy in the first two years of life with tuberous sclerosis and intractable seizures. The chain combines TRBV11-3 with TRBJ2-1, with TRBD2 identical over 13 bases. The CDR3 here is CASSWTSGGQYNEQFF. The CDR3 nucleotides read TGTGCCAGCAGCTGGACTAGCGGGGGCCAATACAATGAGCAGTTCTTC.